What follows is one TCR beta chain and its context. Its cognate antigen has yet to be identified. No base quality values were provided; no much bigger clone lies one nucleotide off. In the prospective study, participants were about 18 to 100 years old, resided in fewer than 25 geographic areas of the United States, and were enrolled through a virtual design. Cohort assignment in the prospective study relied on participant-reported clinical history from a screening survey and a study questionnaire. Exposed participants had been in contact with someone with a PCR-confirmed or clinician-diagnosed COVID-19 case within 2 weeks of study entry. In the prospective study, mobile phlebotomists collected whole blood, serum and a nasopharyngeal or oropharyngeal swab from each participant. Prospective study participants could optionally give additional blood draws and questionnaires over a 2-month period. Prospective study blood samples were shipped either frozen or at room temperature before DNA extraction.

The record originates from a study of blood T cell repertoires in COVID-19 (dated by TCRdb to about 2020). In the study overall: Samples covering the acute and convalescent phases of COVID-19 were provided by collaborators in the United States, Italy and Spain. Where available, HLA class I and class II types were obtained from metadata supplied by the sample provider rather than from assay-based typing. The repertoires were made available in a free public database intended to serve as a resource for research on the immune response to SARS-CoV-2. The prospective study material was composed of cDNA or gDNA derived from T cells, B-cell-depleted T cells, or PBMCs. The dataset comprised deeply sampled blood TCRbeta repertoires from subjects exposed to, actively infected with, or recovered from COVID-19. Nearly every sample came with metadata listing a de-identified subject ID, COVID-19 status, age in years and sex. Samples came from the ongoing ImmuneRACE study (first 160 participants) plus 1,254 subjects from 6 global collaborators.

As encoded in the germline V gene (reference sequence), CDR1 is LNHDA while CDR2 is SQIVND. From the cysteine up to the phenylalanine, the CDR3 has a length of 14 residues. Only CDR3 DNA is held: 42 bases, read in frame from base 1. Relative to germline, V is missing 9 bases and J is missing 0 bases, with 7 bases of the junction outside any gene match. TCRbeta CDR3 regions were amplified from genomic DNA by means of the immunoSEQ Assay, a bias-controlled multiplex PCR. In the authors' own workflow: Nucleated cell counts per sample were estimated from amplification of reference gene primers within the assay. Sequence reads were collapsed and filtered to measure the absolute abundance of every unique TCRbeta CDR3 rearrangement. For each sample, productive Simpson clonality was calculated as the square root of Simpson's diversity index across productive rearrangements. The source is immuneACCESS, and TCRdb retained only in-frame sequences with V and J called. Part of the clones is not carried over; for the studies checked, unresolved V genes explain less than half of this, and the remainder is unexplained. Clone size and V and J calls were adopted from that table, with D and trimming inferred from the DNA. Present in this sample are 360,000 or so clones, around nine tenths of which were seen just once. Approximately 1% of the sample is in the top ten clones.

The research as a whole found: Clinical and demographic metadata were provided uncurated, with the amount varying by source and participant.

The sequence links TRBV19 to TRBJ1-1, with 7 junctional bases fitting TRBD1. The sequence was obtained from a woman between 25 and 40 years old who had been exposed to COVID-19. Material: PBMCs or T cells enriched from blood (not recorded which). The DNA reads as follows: TGTGCCAGCAAACCGGGACAGATGAACACTGAAGCTTTCTTT. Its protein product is CASKPGQMNTEAFF.